These T cell receptor beta chains were read from a single sample in a study of cytomegalovirus exposure and HLA in healthy donors. Clones were read by immunoSEQ multiplex PCR, and TCRdb kept only the in-frame ones, dropping some. The sample records 90,000 to 120,000 clones, roughly 77% being singletons. Sample: PBMCs. These TCRs come from a woman aged 45-65 years in good health and CMV-seropositive. The CDR3 runs from the conserved cysteine through the conserved F or W.

TRBV6-1	TRBJ2-7	CATSRGPYEQYF
TRBV15	TRBJ1-2	CATSRDQGGYTF
TRBV7-9	TRBJ2-7	CASSLSGEQYF
TRBV27	TRBJ2-4	CASRLAGGIAKNIQYF
TRBV12-5	TRBJ2-3	CASGQGWGTDTQYF
TRBV6-6	TRBJ1-6	CASRIGGGADNSPLHF
TRBV14	TRBJ2-5	CASSLDFAETQYF
TRBV6-5	TRBJ1-4	CASSYSGARDEKLFF
TRBV5-1	TRBJ2-2	CASSYRTGLKNTGELFF
TRBV7-3	TRBJ2-1	CASSMSGSSYNEQFF
TRBV9	TRBJ2-1	CASSVDSSTYNEQFF
TRBV5-1	TRBJ1-4	CASSLGGGRNNEKLFF
TRBV7-2	TRBJ2-1	CASRLDRGEQFF
TRBV5-8	TRBJ2-4	CASSRDRYDIQYF
TRBV11-2	TRBJ2-7	CASSSGTSEYEQYF
TRBV7-6	TRBJ2-7	CASSLGVGRMDEQYF
TRBV15	TRBJ1-1	CATTLGDEAFF
TRBV7-9	TRBJ2-7	CASSSSGGTPRNPYEQYF
TRBV5-4	TRBJ1-1	CASSLYTEAFF
TRBV6-5	TRBJ1-1	CASSYYRDTEAFF
TRBV5-1	.	CASSLGPTGAGGYEQYF
TRBV29-1	TRBJ2-7	CSVDEGDSYEQYF
TRBV19	TRBJ1-5	CATVDRGDQPQHF
TRBV10-3	TRBJ1-6	CASCQDSRGNSPLHF
TRBV2	TRBJ2-6	CASSAAGSGANVLTF
TRBV5-1	TRBJ2-3	CASSPAATSVPDTQYF
TRBV7-3	TRBJ2-1	CASSPDRGSYNEQFF
TRBV29-1	TRBJ2-7	CSVLGQQGGSYEQYF
TRBV5-1	TRBJ2-1	CASSFEGLHNEQFF
TRBV2	TRBJ1-6	CASSEVGKRGRNSPLHF
TRBV25-1	TRBJ1-1	CASSPQGGTEAFF
TRBV4-1	TRBJ1-4	CASSQGTTAPEKLFF
TRBV5-4	TRBJ1-2	CASSPGGFYGYTF
TRBV29-1	TRBJ2-3	CSVDRGGTDTQYF
TRBV9	TRBJ2-2	CASSPRATNTGELFF
TRBV5-1	TRBJ1-2	CASSQDTTGGVGGYTF
TRBV4-1	.	CASSQPSGTSYEQYF
TRBV11-3	TRBJ2-7	CASSLAGTGGQDEQYF
TRBV9	TRBJ1-1	CASSGGRRPSEAFF
TRBV5-6	TRBJ2-1	CASSRGQYLYNEQFF
TRBV6-5	TRBJ1-2	CASSWGQGGGYTF
TRBV5-1	TRBJ2-1	CASSLRVGTSGNNEQFF
TRBV19	TRBJ1-2	CASTPTGFGGYTF
TRBV2	TRBJ1-5	CASSEAGTENQPQHF
TRBV4-2	TRBJ1-6	CASSQEGSSYNSPLHF
TRBV9	TRBJ1-1	CASSLSGGDTEAFF
TRBV7-6	TRBJ2-1	CASSLPGGHYNEQFF
TRBV18	TRBJ1-1	CASSPGGLNTEAFF